Listed here is a single T cell receptor beta chain. This sample stems from a study of blood T cell repertoires in COVID-19. TCRdb's table, derived via immunoSEQ multiplex PCR, lists solely in-frame clones and lacks some. The sample yields more than 300,000 clones, about 93% seen once. Germline lookup yields CDR1 MGHDK and CDR2 SYGVNS. Trimming took 4 bases from V and 0 from J; bases not matched to a gene: 3. The CDR3 contains 16 residues. Material for sequencing was peripheral blood. The chain recombines TRBV25-1 with TRBJ2-6; 7 bases fit TRBD1. This sequence originates from a woman aged 18-30 years who had recovered from COVID-19. In DNA, the CDR3 is TGTGCCAGCAGTGCCTACAGGGGCTCTGGGGCCAACGTCCTGACTTTC. Residues: CASSAYRGSGANVLTF.